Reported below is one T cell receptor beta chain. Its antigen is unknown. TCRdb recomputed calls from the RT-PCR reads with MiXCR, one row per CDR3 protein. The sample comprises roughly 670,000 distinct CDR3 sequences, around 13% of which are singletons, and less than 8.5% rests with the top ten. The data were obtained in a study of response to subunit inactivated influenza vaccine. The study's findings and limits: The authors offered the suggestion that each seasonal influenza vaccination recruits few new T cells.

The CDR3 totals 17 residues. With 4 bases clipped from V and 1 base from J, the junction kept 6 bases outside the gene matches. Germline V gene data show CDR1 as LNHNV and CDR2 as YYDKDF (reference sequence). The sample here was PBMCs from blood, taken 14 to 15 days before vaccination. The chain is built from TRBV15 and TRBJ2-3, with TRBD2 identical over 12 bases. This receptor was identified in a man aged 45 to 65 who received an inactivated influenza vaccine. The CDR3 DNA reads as TGTGCCACCAGCACAGGGACTAGCGGGCTCCGCACAGATACGCAGTATTTT. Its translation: CATSTGTSGLRTDTQYF.